The following is a T cell receptor (beta chain) sequence with its context. It has no known antigen specificity. Per-base quality was not reported, and no clone a single base away is much larger than it. According to the study, the label for this sample's treatment or condition signals: roughly 19 received Ad26.COV2.S at low or high dose, single or two shots; five or six received placebo; per-sample allocation not given. For vaccine and placebo recipients, repertoires were sequenced using samples collected on day 63 after the first injection. In Cohort 1b, more than 20 adults aged 18-55 years were enrolled at a single site in Boston, USA, between 29 July and 7 August 2020. Ad26.COV2.S was a replication-incompetent adenovirus type 26 vector that expressed a prefusion-stabilized SARS-CoV-2 spike protein derived from the original Wuhan strain. V sheds 2 bases and J sheds 6 bases, leaving 19 bases between their ends. Including the terminal cysteine and phenylalanine, the CDR3 comprises 17 residues. CDR3 DNA is the only sequence kept; it has 51 bases, read in frame from the first base. CDR1 and CDR2 are read off the germline V gene (reference sequence) as LNHNV and YYDKDF.

This specimen comes from a study of Ad26.COV2.S vaccination and SARS-CoV-2 variants (dated by TCRdb to 2020 to 2023). Broadly, across the study: Vaccine-arm donors were drawn from COV1001, a multicentre, randomized, double-blind, placebo-controlled phase I-IIa trial of Ad26.COV2.S in healthy adults. Ad26.COV2.S was administered intramuscularly at a dose of 5x10^10 or 1x10^11 viral particles, either as one shot or as two shots given 56 days apart. The specificity and breadth of SARS-CoV-2-reactive T cell receptors after Ad26.COV2.S vaccination were assessed by TCRbeta repertoire sequencing. The TCR-sequenced set comprised approximately 30 samples: about 19 Ad26.COV2.S vaccine recipients, 5 placebo recipients and 8 SARS-CoV-2 convalescent individuals. Participants in the trial were split at random into five groups of five each, receiving low-dose or high-dose Ad26.COV2.S once or twice, or else placebo on both occasions. Investigators remained blinded to trial group allocation during experiments and outcome assessment.

TCRbeta CDR3 regions were sequenced with the immunoSEQ Assay. After extraction, genomic DNA underwent amplification by bias-controlled multiplex PCR, followed by high-throughput sequencing. Per the authors' processing: Collapsing and filtering of sequences were performed to quantify the absolute abundance of each unique TCRbeta CDR3 region. T cell fraction was estimated by normalizing TCRbeta template counts to usable DNA, which was measured by amplifying reference genes present in all nucleated cells. Repertoire TCRs were annotated as SARS-CoV-2-specific by exact matching of V gene, CDR3 amino acid sequence and J gene to a known reactive TCR set. The reference SARS-CoV-2 TCR set was derived from MIRA and filtered for enrichment in COVID-19-positive ImmuneCODE repertoires, a step that removed public or cross-reactive TCRs. Drawing on the MIRA antigens, annotated TCRs were analysed further at the level of specific ORF or position within ORF. Breadth was defined as annotated unique rearrangements over total unique productive rearrangements; depth was the summed frequency of those rearrangements. Two-sided Wilcoxon rank-sum tests were used to compare TCR breadth between groups. TCRdb re-hosts the immuneACCESS table, in-frame sequences only. Its copies lack some clones; in the studies checked, an unresolved V gene accounts for under half of them, and the cause for the rest is not known. V and J calls and clone size are copied from that table; D and trimming were computed from the DNA. The sample yields 300,000 to 400,000 clones; around 90% were counted once. The leading ten clones occupy 3.4% of the sample.

Here is what the overall study found, with its caveats: The authors noted that total T cell responses may have been underestimated by the TCR breadth and depth analyses. Comparable non-spike TCR breadth was observed between vaccine and placebo recipients, consistent with only spike being contained in the vaccine. After vaccination, substantial breadth of spike-specific CD8+ and CD4+ T cell responses was reported. Ad26.COV2.S recipients had higher spike-specific TCR breadth than placebo recipients (P = 0.0014). The study was not powered to compare responses between vaccine doses or regimens.

The V and J segments used are TRBV15 and TRBJ1-4; 5 matching bases give a weak D call of TRBD1. This sample comprised peripheral blood, obtained in a trial of Ad26.COV2.S vaccine versus placebo. This TCR came from a person aged 18-60 years who received the Ad26.COV2.S COVID-19 vaccine or a placebo. This receptor has the CDR3 CATSRSPWQGLDEKLFF. Here is the DNA: TGTGCCACCAGCAGATCCCCCTGGCAGGGATTGGATGAAAAACTGTTTTTT.